Listed below are T cell receptor beta chains from one sample, sequenced in a study of shared clonotypes between healthy human individuals. TCRdb keeps only in-frame clones here, not all; method: immunoSEQ multiplex PCR. The sample holds 2 million to 2.5 million clones, just under 95% seen once. The source material was naive CD8+ T cells sorted from blood. These receptors all stem from a man aged 18 to 30 in good health. Each CDR3 is given with its conserved first and last residue. A D gene is named only where the DNA matches it firmly. Only some rows state a clone size, as once, few, many or a class for expanded clones.

clone_size: once
v_call: TRBV5-1
j_call: TRBJ1-2
d_call: TRBD1
cdr3_aa: CASSLADREGGYTF
cdr3_nt: TGCGCCAGCAGCTTGGCCGACAGGGAAGGTGGCTACACCTTC

clone_size: .
v_call: TRBV28
j_call: TRBJ2-3
d_call: .
cdr3_aa: CASSSLQGLGTDTQYF
cdr3_nt: TGTGCCAGCAGTTCCCTACAGGGACTCGGCACAGATACGCAGTATTTT

clone_size: .
v_call: TRBV27
j_call: TRBJ2-7
d_call: .
cdr3_aa: CASSLGSEQYF
cdr3_nt: TGTGCCAGCAGTTTAGGCTCCGAGCAGTACTTC

clone_size: .
v_call: TRBV15
j_call: TRBJ2-7
d_call: .
cdr3_aa: CATSREGEEMWEQYF
cdr3_nt: TGTGCCACCAGCAGAGAGGGGGAGGAAATGTGGGAGCAGTACTTC

clone_size: .
v_call: TRBV27
j_call: TRBJ2-2
d_call: TRBD2
cdr3_aa: CASSPSAGERNTGELFF
cdr3_nt: TGTGCCAGCAGTCCCTCTGCGGGAGAAAGGAACACCGGGGAGCTGTTTTTT

clone_size: .
v_call: TRBV2
j_call: TRBJ2-1
d_call: .
cdr3_aa: CASSGDSYNEQFF
cdr3_nt: TGTGCCAGCAGCGGGGATTCCTACAATGAGCAGTTCTTC

clone_size: .
v_call: TRBV29-1
j_call: TRBJ1-4
d_call: .
cdr3_aa: CSVENRNNEKLFF
cdr3_nt: TGCAGCGTTGAGAACCGAAATAATGAAAAACTGTTTTTT

clone_size: .
v_call: TRBV28
j_call: TRBJ1-5
d_call: .
cdr3_aa: CASSPPWERQPQHF
cdr3_nt: TGTGCCAGCAGTCCCCCGTGGGAGCGACAGCCCCAGCATTTT

clone_size: .
v_call: TRBV11-2
j_call: TRBJ2-5
d_call: TRBD1
cdr3_aa: CASSSPGRRDRGQETQYF
cdr3_nt: TGTGCCAGCAGCTCCCCAGGAAGACGGGACAGGGGACAAGAGACCCAGTACTTC

clone_size: .
v_call: TRBV10-1
j_call: TRBJ2-3
d_call: .
cdr3_aa: CASAGPGTDTQYF
cdr3_nt: TGCGCCAGCGCGGGGCCCGGCACAGATACGCAGTATTTT

clone_size: few
v_call: TRBV5-6
j_call: TRBJ2-3
d_call: TRBD2
cdr3_aa: CASSRPSGSSDTQYF
cdr3_nt: TGTGCCAGCAGCCGGCCTAGCGGGAGTTCAGATACGCAGTATTTT

clone_size: .
v_call: TRBV9
j_call: TRBJ1-6
d_call: TRBD1
cdr3_aa: CASSVGTGKGSPLHF
cdr3_nt: TGTGCCAGCAGCGTTGGGACAGGGAAAGGGTCACCCCTCCACTTT

clone_size: .
v_call: TRBV5-1
j_call: TRBJ2-7
d_call: .
cdr3_aa: CASSLRTDSYEQYF
cdr3_nt: TGCGCCAGCAGCTTAAGAACAGACTCCTACGAGCAGTACTTC

clone_size: .
v_call: TRBV28
j_call: TRBJ2-7
d_call: TRBD2
cdr3_aa: CATAGGPFGYEQYF
cdr3_nt: TGTGCCACCGCGGGGGGCCCGTTCGGCTACGAGCAGTACTTC

clone_size: .
v_call: TRBV11-2
j_call: TRBJ2-1
d_call: TRBD2
cdr3_aa: CASSLVLGLANEQFF
cdr3_nt: TGTGCCAGCAGCTTAGTTCTGGGACTAGCCAATGAGCAGTTCTTC

clone_size: .
v_call: TRBV9
j_call: TRBJ2-3
d_call: .
cdr3_aa: CASSPDGVRTDTQYF
cdr3_nt: TGTGCCAGCAGCCCCGACGGGGTCCGCACAGATACGCAGTATTTT

clone_size: .
v_call: TRBV4-1
j_call: TRBJ1-6
d_call: .
cdr3_aa: CASSQVHGYPNSPLHF
cdr3_nt: TGCGCCAGCAGCCAAGTCCACGGATACCCTAATTCACCCCTCCACTTT

clone_size: once
v_call: TRBV4-1
j_call: TRBJ1-1
d_call: .
cdr3_aa: CASSQANSLNTEAFF
cdr3_nt: TGCGCCAGCAGCCAAGCAAACAGCCTGAACACTGAAGCTTTCTTT

clone_size: .
v_call: TRBV4-3
j_call: TRBJ1-2
d_call: .
cdr3_aa: CASRLIGGQSGYTF
cdr3_nt: TGCGCCAGCCGGCTGATAGGCGGTCAGAGCGGCTACACCTTC

clone_size: .
v_call: TRBV7-8
j_call: TRBJ1-5
d_call: .
cdr3_aa: CASSPTPGTSNNQPQHF
cdr3_nt: TGTGCCAGCAGCCCAACCCCCGGGACATCGAACAATCAGCCCCAGCATTTT

clone_size: .
v_call: TRBV30
j_call: TRBJ1-1
d_call: .
cdr3_aa: CAWSLDGGAVNTEAFF
cdr3_nt: TGTGCCTGGAGTCTCGACGGGGGCGCGGTGAACACTGAAGCTTTCTTT

clone_size: .
v_call: TRBV10-1
j_call: TRBJ2-1
d_call: TRBD2
cdr3_aa: CASSETTSGPQAEQFF
cdr3_nt: TGCGCCAGCAGTGAGACCACTAGCGGCCCCCAGGCGGAGCAGTTCTTC